These T cell receptor beta chains were read from a single sample in a study of blood T cell repertoires in COVID-19. The assay was immunoSEQ multiplex PCR, and TCRdb's table has in-frame clones only and misses some. There are some 100,000 clones in the sample; about 89% occur only once, and 0.85% to 1% lies in the top ten. Sequenced material: peripheral blood. These receptors came from a man aged 60 to 69 with acute or convalescent COVID-19. Both conserved end residues are part of each CDR3. A D gene is named only where the DNA matches it firmly. The listing skips clone size in some rows; elsewhere it reads once, few, many or a size class.

NA	TRBV24-1	TRBJ2-1	NA	CATSDLGTVTAESPYNEQFF	TGTGCCACCAGTGATTTGGGAACTGTTACAGCGGAGTCTCCTTACAATGAGCAGTTCTTC
once	TRBV6-5	TRBJ2-5	TRBD2	CASMGTLAAQYF	TGTGCCAGCATGGGAACCCTAGCGGCCCAGTACTTC
NA	TRBV5-4	TRBJ1-5	TRBD1	CASSKGGQGSQPQHF	TGTGCCAGCAGCAAAGGAGGACAGGGTAGTCAGCCCCAGCATTTT
NA	TRBV19	TRBJ1-1	TRBD1	CASGNRGLNTEAFF	TGTGCCAGTGGCAACAGGGGTTTGAACACTGAAGCTTTCTTT
NA	TRBV7-6	TRBJ2-2	TRBD2	CASSKRRGRASGSQTNTGELFF	TGTGCCAGCAGCAAAAGGAGAGGTCGGGCTAGCGGGAGCCAAACGAACACCGGGGAGCTGTTTTTT
NA	TRBV5-8	TRBJ1-6	NA	CASRYGPGNSYNSPLHF	TGTGCCAGCAGATACGGCCCGGGAAACTCCTATAATTCACCCCTCCACTTT
few	TRBV19	TRBJ1-5	TRBD1	CASRTGGSNQPQHF	TGTGCCAGTAGGACAGGGGGCAGCAATCAGCCCCAGCATTTT
many	TRBV19	TRBJ1-5	NA	CASSAGREGNQPQHF	TGTGCCAGTAGTGCGGGCAGGGAGGGCAATCAGCCCCAGCATTTT
NA	TRBV19	TRBJ1-3	TRBD1	CASSTFTGGQVGNTIYF	TGTGCCAGTAGTACCTTTACAGGGGGTCAGGTCGGAAACACCATATATTTT
many	TRBV7-9	TRBJ1-1	NA	CASSLAGRATEAFF	TGTGCCAGCAGCTTAGCGGGGAGGGCCACTGAAGCTTTCTTT
NA	TRBV19	TRBJ1-6	NA	CASSVTGRDYNSPLHF	TGTGCCAGTAGTGTAACAGGCCGTGACTATAATTCACCCCTCCACTTT
NA	TRBV13	TRBJ2-5	NA	CASSLGGSRGTQYF	TGTGCCAGCAGCTTAGGTGGTTCACGGGGGACCCAGTACTTC
NA	TRBV5-4	TRBJ2-1	NA	CASSLDASSYNEQFF	TGTGCCAGCAGCTTGGACGCCAGCTCCTACAATGAGCAGTTCTTC
NA	TRBV2	TRBJ1-4	TRBD1	CASSVQGASNEKLFF	TGTGCCAGCAGTGTTCAGGGGGCGAGTAATGAAAAACTGTTTTTT
NA	TRBV19	TRBJ1-4	TRBD1	CASSTGTVATNEKLFF	TGTGCCAGTAGTACCGGGACAGTTGCAACTAATGAAAAACTGTTTTTT
NA	TRBV5-1	TRBJ2-1	NA	CASSLVAGSRNEQFF	TGCGCCAGCAGCTTGGTGGCAGGGTCAAGGAATGAGCAGTTCTTC
NA	TRBV13	TRBJ1-1	NA	CASSLRGGGTGAFF	TGTGCCAGCAGCTTAAGAGGGGGGGGCACGGGAGCTTTCTTT
NA	TRBV6-5	TRBJ2-3	NA	CASSYSPFTDTQYF	TGTGCCAGCAGTTACTCCCCCTTCACAGATACGCAGTATTTT
NA	TRBV15	TRBJ1-2	TRBD1	CATSRVAGGSGGYTF	TGTGCCACCAGCAGAGTGGCAGGGGGCTCGGGCGGCTACACCTTC
few	TRBV20-1	TRBJ2-1	NA	CSASTGGSRREQFF	TGCAGTGCTAGTACCGGGGGATCCAGGCGTGAGCAGTTCTTC
NA	TRBV5-1	TRBJ2-1	TRBD2	CASNAGGRNEQFF	TGCGCCAGCAATGCGGGAGGGCGGAATGAGCAGTTCTTC
once	TRBV12-3/TRBV12-4	TRBJ1-6	TRBD1	CASRDRGHSPLHF	TGTGCCAGCAGGGACAGGGGACATTCACCCCTCCACTTT
NA	TRBV10-2	TRBJ1-1	TRBD1	CASRDRGRTEAFF	TGCGCCAGCAGGGACAGGGGGCGGACTGAAGCTTTCTTT
NA	TRBV18	TRBJ2-3	TRBD1	CASSRQGTDTQYF	TGTGCCAGCTCGAGACAGGGTACAGATACGCAGTATTTT
once	TRBV27	TRBJ1-1	NA	CASSLNQGLDTEAFF	TGTGCCAGCAGTTTAAATCAGGGCTTAGACACTGAAGCTTTCTTT
NA	TRBV27	TRBJ2-2	TRBD2	CASSLGERGYTGELFF	TGTGCCAGCAGTTTAGGGGAGCGGGGGTACACCGGGGAGCTGTTTTTT
once	TRBV18	TRBJ1-2	NA	CASSLQGYGYTF	TGTGCCAGCTCATTACAGGGTTATGGCTACACCTTC
NA	TRBV11-3	TRBJ2-1	NA	CASSSRGSSYNEQFF	TGTGCCAGCAGCTCTCGGGGGAGCTCCTACAATGAGCAGTTCTTC
NA	TRBV5-1	TRBJ2-1	TRBD1	CASSYYRDSNNEQFF	TGCGCCAGCAGCTATTACCGGGACAGTAACAATGAGCAGTTCTTC
NA	TRBV18	TRBJ2-2	NA	CASSPLAPNTGELFF	TGTGCCAGCTCGCCTCTAGCACCGAACACCGGGGAGCTGTTTTTT
NA	TRBV5-6	TRBJ1-1	TRBD1	CASSQPGPNRGTEAFF	TGTGCCAGCAGCCAACCGGGCCCCAACAGGGGCACTGAAGCTTTCTTT
NA	TRBV29-1	TRBJ2-2	TRBD1	CSAERQGLMGTGELFF	TGCAGCGCAGAACGACAGGGTTTAATGGGCACCGGGGAGCTGTTTTTT
NA	TRBV7-3	TRBJ2-3	NA	CASSASGGVRDTQYF	TGTGCCAGCAGCGCTTCCGGGGGAGTCAGGGATACGCAGTATTTT
NA	TRBV29-1	TRBJ2-3	TRBD2	CSVGTSGSDTQYF	TGCAGCGTTGGAACTAGCGGGAGCGATACGCAGTATTTT
NA	TRBV27	TRBJ2-5	TRBD2	CASRSGTSGRGTQYF	TGTGCCAGCAGGTCCGGGACTAGCGGGAGGGGGACCCAGTACTTC
NA	TRBV11-2	TRBJ2-1	TRBD2	CASSPLSGKRYNEQFF	TGTGCCAGCAGCCCTCTGAGCGGGAAGAGGTACAATGAGCAGTTCTTC
NA	TRBV10-3	TRBJ1-1	TRBD1	CATLRQGPNTEAFF	TGTGCCACCCTCAGACAGGGCCCGAACACTGAAGCTTTCTTT
NA	TRBV5-1	TRBJ1-1	NA	CASSLEAMNTEAFF	TGCGCCAGCAGCTTGGAAGCTATGAACACTGAAGCTTTCTTT
NA	TRBV29-1	TRBJ1-5	NA	CSVEVGASNQPQHF	TGCAGCGTTGAAGTGGGGGCTAGCAATCAGCCCCAGCATTTT
NA	TRBV9	TRBJ2-1	TRBD2	CASSVVGTTNTYEQFF	TGTGCCAGCAGCGTAGTCGGGACTACCAACACATATGAGCAGTTCTTC
NA	TRBV19	TRBJ2-5	TRBD2	CASSPGLAGVETQYF	TGTGCCAGTAGTCCGGGACTAGCGGGAGTGGAGACCCAGTACTTC
NA	TRBV5-1	TRBJ2-1	TRBD2	CASSSRPGTSAQRTGEQFF	TGCGCCAGCAGCTCGCGTCCCGGGACTAGCGCCCAAAGAACTGGTGAGCAGTTCTTC
NA	TRBV7-3	TRBJ2-3	TRBD2	CASSPAGSGRKSTDTQYF	TGTGCCAGCAGCCCCGCGGGTAGCGGGAGGAAAAGCACAGATACGCAGTATTTT
NA	TRBV19	TRBJ1-5	NA	CASSPGQPSNQPQHF	TGTGCCAGTAGCCCAGGACAGCCTAGCAATCAGCCCCAGCATTTT
once	TRBV24-1	TRBJ2-1	NA	CATSDRARTNEQFF	TGTGCCACCAGTGACAGGGCGAGGACCAATGAGCAGTTCTTC